This T cell receptor beta chain was captured in a study of T-cell memory formation after mild COVID-19. In the study overall: Clusters were largely donor specific.

This clonotype was found a few times. Amplification by 5'RACE using constant-segment primers produced TCR alpha and TCR beta cDNA libraries that carried sample barcodes and UMIs. TCRdb reprocessed the 5' RACE reads via MiXCR and lists one record per CDR3 protein. The table records about 110,000 distinct CDR3 sequences, 18% of them present only once. CDR1 PRHDT and CDR2 FYEKMQ come from the germline V gene (reference sequence). This CDR3 is built from 17 residues. The junction had 7 bases not matched to a gene; V was cut back by 0 bases and J by 4 bases. The clonotype was recovered from a young man who had mild COVID-19 (a few samples of this study predate the infection). Cell type and time point are not known. The rearrangement links TRBV13 to TRBJ2-3, with 10 bases fitting TRBD2. Sequenced: PBMCs or a T cell subset sorted from them (not recorded which). CDR3 amino acids: CASSLGLGLAASDTQYF. The DNA of the CDR3 is TGTGCCAGCAGCTTAGGCCTCGGACTAGCGGCGTCAGATACGCAGTATTTT.